This T cell receptor beta chain came from a study of long-term antiretroviral therapy in people with HIV. Findings and caveats of the study: Diversity went up after ART and still fell short of transplant donor controls.

CDR1 and CDR2 (germline): SEHNR, FQNEAQ (reference sequence). This CDR3 is built from 14 residues. V shed 2 bases and J shed 2 bases, with 7 bases lying between them. Comments on this clone: Its antigen is unknown.

The assay, immunoSEQ v3.0, was run at survey level. Sequencing was designed to cover about 35,000-55,000 T-cell genomes in each sample. Repertoires were generated with immunoSEQ multiplex PCR, while TCRdb's copy carries only in-frame clones and drops some. The table records some 15,000 clones, around 84% of them present only once. The chain joins TRBV7-9 to TRBJ1-3; possible D gene TRBD1, 6 bases. The receptor was isolated from a woman aged 35 to 49 with HIV. The material was unsorted PBMCs, obtained about 3.3 years after starting antiretroviral therapy. The CDR3 loop is CASSLRTAGNTIYF. CDR3 in DNA: TGTGCCAGCAGCTTACGGACAGCTGGAAACACCATATATTTT.